This T cell receptor (beta chain) was obtained from a study of T cells after posttransplantation cyclophosphamide. This clone has only a few counts. Its antigen is unknown. Study-wide points: Later blood repertoires were often dominated by clones from the donor CD8+ memory compartment. Recipient CMV seropositivity and CMV reactivation strongly tracked TRB clonality. Tissue-infiltrating T cells from skin or gut overlapped little with blood T cells.

Sequenced by immunoSEQ multiplex PCR; TCRdb stores in-frame clones only, minus some. The table lists around 28,000 clones, no singletons, with 2.7% in the top ten. Germline V gene data show CDR1 as MNHEY and CDR2 as SMNVEV (reference sequence). This CDR3 spans 17 amino acids. Between the trimmed V and J ends, which lost 5 bases and 2 bases, there was a span of 16 bases. This rearrangement joins TRBV27 to TRBJ2-6, with D perhaps matching TRBD1 (5 bases). This TCR came from a woman aged 55-70 years in good health, CMV-negative, and a related stem cell transplant donor. The sample was PBMCs. CDR3 sequence reads: CASSPVGPRAGANVLTF. DNA of the CDR3: TGTGCCAGCAGTCCCGTTGGTCCCAGGGCTGGGGCCAACGTCCTGACTTTC.